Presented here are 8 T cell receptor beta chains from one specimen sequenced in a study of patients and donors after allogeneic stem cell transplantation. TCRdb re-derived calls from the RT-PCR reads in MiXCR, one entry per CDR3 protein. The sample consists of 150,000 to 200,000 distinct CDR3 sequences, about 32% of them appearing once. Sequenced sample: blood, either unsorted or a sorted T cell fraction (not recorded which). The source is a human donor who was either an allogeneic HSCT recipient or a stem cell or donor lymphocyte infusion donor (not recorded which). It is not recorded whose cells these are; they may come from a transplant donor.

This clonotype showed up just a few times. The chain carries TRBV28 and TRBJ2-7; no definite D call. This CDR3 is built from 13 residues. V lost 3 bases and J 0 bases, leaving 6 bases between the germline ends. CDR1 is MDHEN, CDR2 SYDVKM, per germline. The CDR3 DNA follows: TGTGCCAGCAGTTTGACACTCTCCTACGAGCAGTACTTC. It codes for CASSLTLSYEQYF.

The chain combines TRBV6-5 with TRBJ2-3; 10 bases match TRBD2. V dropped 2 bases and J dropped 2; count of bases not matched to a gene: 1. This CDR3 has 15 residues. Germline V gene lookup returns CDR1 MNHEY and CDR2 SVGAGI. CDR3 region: CASSYGTSDTDTQYF. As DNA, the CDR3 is TGTGCCAGCAGTTACGGGACTAGCGACACAGATACGCAGTATTTT.

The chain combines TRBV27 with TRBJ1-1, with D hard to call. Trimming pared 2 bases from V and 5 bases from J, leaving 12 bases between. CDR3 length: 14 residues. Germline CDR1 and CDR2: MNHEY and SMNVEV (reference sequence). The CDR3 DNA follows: TGTGCCAGCAGTTTAAATCCGGTAGGGACTGAAGCTTTCTTT. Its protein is CASSLNPVGTEAFF.

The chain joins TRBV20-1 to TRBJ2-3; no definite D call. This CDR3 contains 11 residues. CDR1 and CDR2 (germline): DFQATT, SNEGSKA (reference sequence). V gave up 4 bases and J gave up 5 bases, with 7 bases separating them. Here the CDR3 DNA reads TGCAGTGCTATTCTGCTAGATACGCAGTATTTT. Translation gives CSAILLDTQYF.

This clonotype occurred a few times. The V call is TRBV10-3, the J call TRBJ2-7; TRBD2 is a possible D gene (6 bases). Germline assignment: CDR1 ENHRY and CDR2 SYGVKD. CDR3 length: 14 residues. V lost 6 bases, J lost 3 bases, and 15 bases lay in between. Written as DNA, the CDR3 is TGTGCCATCAGCCCCAGGGAGGAAGGCTACGAGCAGTACTTC. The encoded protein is CAISPREEGYEQYF.

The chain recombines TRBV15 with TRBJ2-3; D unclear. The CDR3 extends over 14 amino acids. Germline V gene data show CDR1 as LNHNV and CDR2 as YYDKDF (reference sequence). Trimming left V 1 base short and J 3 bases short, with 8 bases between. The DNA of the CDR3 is TGTGCCACCAGCAGAGTTTTCAGAACAGATACGCAGTATTTT. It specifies CATSRVFRTDTQYF. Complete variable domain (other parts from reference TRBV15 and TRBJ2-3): DAMVIQNPRYQVTQFGKPVTLSCSQTLNHNVMYWYQQKSSQAPKLLFHYYDKDFNNEADTPDNFQSRRPNTSFCFLDIRSPGLGDTAMYLCATSRVFRTDTQYFGPGTRLTVL.

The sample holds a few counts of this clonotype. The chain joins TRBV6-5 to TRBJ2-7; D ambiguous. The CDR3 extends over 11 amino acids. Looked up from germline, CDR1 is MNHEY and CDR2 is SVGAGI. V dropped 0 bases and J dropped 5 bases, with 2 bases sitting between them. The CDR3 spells CASSYSNEQYF. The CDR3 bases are TGTGCCAGCAGTTACTCGAACGAGCAGTACTTC.

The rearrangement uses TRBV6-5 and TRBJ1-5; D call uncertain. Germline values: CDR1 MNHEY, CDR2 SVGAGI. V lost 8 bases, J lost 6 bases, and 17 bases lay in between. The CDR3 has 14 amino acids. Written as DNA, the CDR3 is TGTGCCAGCGGGATGAACAGTGTGGGTCAGCCCCAGCATTTT. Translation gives CASGMNSVGQPQHF.